A single sample gave rise to the 10 T cell receptor beta chains below, sequenced in a study of blood T cell repertoires in COVID-19. Clones were sequenced by immunoSEQ multiplex PCR, and TCRdb holds only the in-frame ones, with some missing. The data hold more than 250,000 clones, with 80% to 90% observed a single time. The sequenced material came from PBMCs or T cells enriched from blood (not recorded which). Receptor source: a man aged 25-40 years who had recovered from COVID-19.

This sequence joins TRBV27 and TRBJ1-2; weak D call: TRBD1 (5 bases). The CDR3 spans 15 residues. V dropped 4 bases and J dropped 8 bases, with 20 bases sitting between them. Germline CDR1 reads MNHEY; CDR2 reads SMNVEV (reference sequence). The CDR3 nucleotides read TGTGCCAGCAGTTCTACCGGGACGGGGAGGAGAGGCTACACCTTC. Translating gives CASSSTGTGRRGYTF.

The chain recombines TRBV4-2 with TRBJ2-5, with D maybe TRBD1 (7 bases). In germline, CDR1 is LGHNA, CDR2 YNFKEQ. The CDR3 totals 13 residues. V gave up 3 bases and J gave up 4 bases, with 9 bases separating them. This CDR3 is CASSQQGGETQYF. The CDR3 DNA follows: TGTGCCAGCAGCCAGCAGGGGGGAGAGACCCAGTACTTC.

This clone was detected only a few times. The V gene is TRBV7-3, the J gene TRBJ2-1; possibly TRBD2 for D (5 bases). There are 15 residues in the CDR3. Trimming stripped 1 base from V and 0 bases from J, with 7 bases between. The germline V gene has CDR1 SGHTA and CDR2 FQGTGA. CDR3 sequence: CASSLIGSSYNEQFF. The CDR3 bases are TGTGCCAGCAGCTTAATTGGGAGCTCCTACAATGAGCAGTTCTTC.

The chain links TRBV19 to TRBJ1-4; TRBD1 is a possible D gene (6 bases). CDR1 is LNHDA, CDR2 SQIVND, per germline (reference sequence). CDR3 length equals 15 residues. V was pared by 6 bases and J by 1 base, with 12 bases between. The CDR3 DNA reads as TGTGCCAGTAGCCGAACAGGGTTAACTAATGAAAAACTGTTTTTT. Its protein product is CASSRTGLTNEKLFF. Full variable domain (missing parts from reference TRBV19 and TRBJ1-4): DGGITQSPKYLFRKEGQNVTLSCEQNLNHDAMYWYRQDPGQGLRLIYYSQIVNDFQKGDIAEGYSVSREKKESFPLTVTSAQKNPTAFYLCASSRTGLTNEKLFFGSGTQLSVL.

This chain links TRBV30 with TRBJ2-1; D may be TRBD2 (6 bases). The germline V gene has CDR1 GTSNPN and CDR2 SVGIG (reference sequence). The ends were cut back, 0 bases at V and 12 bases at J, with 12 bases in the middle. This CDR3 spans 12 amino acids. The CDR3 sequence: CAWSVWGDRQFF. The CDR3 bases are TGTGCCTGGAGTGTATGGGGGGATCGGCAGTTCTTC.

The genes are TRBV5-8 and TRBJ1-1, with 8 bases that match TRBD1. This CDR3 is 15 amino acids long. V was clipped by 4 bases and J by 1 base; unmatched bases: 6. Germline V gene lookup returns CDR1 SGHTS and CDR2 YDEGEE. CDR3 amino acids: CASSKDRGWNTEAFF. The DNA of the CDR3 is TGTGCCAGCAGCAAAGACAGGGGATGGAACACTGAAGCTTTCTTT.

The chain combines TRBV5-4 with TRBJ2-1; tentative D call: TRBD1 (6 bases). The CDR3 is 14 amino acids. From germline, CDR1 is SGHNT and CDR2 YYREEE (reference sequence). The germline V and J ends were trimmed by 0 bases and 5 bases, with 9 bases remaining between them. As DNA, the CDR3 is TGTGCCAGCAGCTTGGTCCGGACAGACAATGAGCAGTTCTTC. Its protein is CASSLVRTDNEQFF.

The rearrangement links TRBV5-1 to TRBJ2-5; TRBD2 agrees at 9 bases. Germline values: CDR1 SGHRS, CDR2 YFSETQ. The CDR3 spans 17 residues. V trimming: 0 bases; J trimming: 0 bases; junction bases outside the gene matches: 6. The CDR3 is CASSLGSSGAYQETQYF. The CDR3 DNA follows: TGCGCCAGCAGCTTGGGGTCTAGCGGGGCGTACCAAGAGACCCAGTACTTC.

The V gene is TRBV5-6, the J gene TRBJ2-7; TRBD2 aligns across 9 bases. Trimming took 4 bases from V and 0 from J; bases not matched to a gene: 5. This CDR3 is built from 15 residues. CDR1 and CDR2 (germline): SGHDT, YYEEEE. The CDR3 DNA follows: TGTGCCAGCAGCCAGAGCGGGGGGAGCTCCTACGAGCAGTACTTC. Its translation: CASSQSGGSSYEQYF.

This rearrangement joins TRBV10-3 to TRBJ1-5, with D perhaps matching TRBD1 (5 bases). Trimming shortened V by 8 bases and J by 0 bases, and 11 bases separated the two germline ends. The CDR3 is 14 amino acids. The germline V gene has CDR1 ENHRY and CDR2 SYGVKD. The CDR3 protein is CAIGADLSNQPQHF. CDR3 bases: TGTGCCATCGGGGCAGACCTTAGCAATCAGCCCCAGCATTTT.